The sequence of this T cell receptor (beta chain) was determined in a study of blood T cell repertoires in COVID-19. Study details: Samples came from the United States, Italy and Spain, spanning acute and convalescent COVID-19. Sample material is recorded as cDNA or gDNA derived from T cells, B-cell-depleted T cells, or PBMCs.

The CDR3 length is 15 residues. Trimming removed 1 base from V and 0 bases from J, with 8 bases in between. Per the germline V gene, CDR1 is MDHEN and CDR2 is SYDVKM. Authors' analysis steps: Amplification with reference gene primers provided the estimates of nucleated cell counts. Assay: immunoSEQ multiplex PCR; the TCRdb copy retains only in-frame clones and omits some. The V and J calls and the clone size are those of that table, but D and trimming were determined from the DNA. Of approximately 350,000 clones listed, approximately 88% are singletons. The receptor was derived from a man aged 35 to 55 with acute or convalescent COVID-19. The chain links TRBV28 to TRBJ2-3; D unclear. The sample consisted of peripheral blood. The CDR3 DNA is TGTGCCAGCAGTTTATTCAGATATAGCACAGATACGCAGTATTTT. This translates into CASSLFRYSTDTQYF.